A selection of T cell receptor beta chains follows, all from one sample in a study of T-cell memory formation after mild COVID-19. One entry per CDR3 protein results from TCRdb running MiXCR on the 5' RACE reads. Here the sample spans 350,000 to 550,000 distinct CDR3 sequences, about a sixth being singletons. Sequences were obtained from PBMCs or a T cell subset sorted from them (not recorded which). These receptors came from a man aged 18 to 35 who had mild COVID-19 (a few samples of this study predate the infection). Cell type and time point are not known. Both conserved end residues are part of each CDR3. The order of the fields is V gene, D gene, clone size, J gene, CDR3 DNA, CDR3 protein. A D gene is named only where the DNA matches it firmly. Rows give clone size only sometimes, using once, few, many, or a class for an expanded clone.

v_gene: TRBV11-2; d_gene: TRBD1; abundance: few; j_gene: TRBJ2-3; CDR3nt: TGTGCCAGCAGGACGACCGGGAACAGGGGATACGATACGCAGTATTTT; CDR3aa: CASRTTGNRGYDTQYF
v_gene: TRBV21-1; d_gene: .; abundance: .; j_gene: TRBJ1-1; CDR3nt: TGTGCCAGCAGCCCCAAACCTGAGACAGGGTCCACTGAAGCTTTCTTT; CDR3aa: CASSPKPETGSTEAFF
v_gene: TRBV4-3; d_gene: .; abundance: .; j_gene: TRBJ2-1; CDR3nt: TGCGCCAGCAGCCAAGATAGGGCTACACCTTGGGAGCAGTTCTTC; CDR3aa: CASSQDRATPWEQFF
v_gene: TRBV18; d_gene: .; abundance: .; j_gene: TRBJ2-3; CDR3nt: TGTGCCAGCTCACCCGCAGGGGGCACAGATACGCAGTATTTT; CDR3aa: CASSPAGGTDTQYF
v_gene: TRBV7-8; d_gene: .; abundance: .; j_gene: TRBJ2-7; CDR3nt: TGTGCCAGCAGCCCTTATCAACAGGGCGAGCAGTACTTC; CDR3aa: CASSPYQQGEQYF
v_gene: TRBV29-1; d_gene: .; abundance: few; j_gene: TRBJ2-7; CDR3nt: TGCAGCGTCGTCGACAGGAACTACGAGCAGTACTTC; CDR3aa: CSVVDRNYEQYF
v_gene: TRBV7-9; d_gene: .; abundance: .; j_gene: TRBJ1-1; CDR3nt: TGTGCCAGCAGCTCTTCTCTTGGGTTCACTGAAGCTTTCTTT; CDR3aa: CASSSSLGFTEAFF
v_gene: TRBV5-6; d_gene: .; abundance: .; j_gene: TRBJ2-5; CDR3nt: TGTGCCAGCAGCTTTAGGACTGTTTCCCAAGAGACCCAGTACTTC; CDR3aa: CASSFRTVSQETQYF
v_gene: TRBV20-1; d_gene: .; abundance: .; j_gene: TRBJ2-7; CDR3nt: TGCAGTGCTAGTGACGACTCGTCCTACGAGCAGTACTTC; CDR3aa: CSASDDSSYEQYF
v_gene: TRBV2; d_gene: .; abundance: few; j_gene: TRBJ1-5; CDR3nt: TGTGCCAGCAGTGAACCGACGGGGAGCAATCAGCCCCAGCATTTT; CDR3aa: CASSEPTGSNQPQHF
v_gene: TRBV7-2; d_gene: TRBD1; abundance: few; j_gene: TRBJ2-5; CDR3nt: TGTGCCAGCAGCCAGCGACAGGGGGCTAACGGGGAGACCCAGTACTTC; CDR3aa: CASSQRQGANGETQYF
v_gene: TRBV7-9; d_gene: .; abundance: few; j_gene: TRBJ2-5; CDR3nt: TGTGCCAGCAGCTTAGCGCAGGGGGGCAAAGAGACCCAGTACTTC; CDR3aa: CASSLAQGGKETQYF
v_gene: TRBV7-3; d_gene: .; abundance: few; j_gene: TRBJ2-5; CDR3nt: TGTGCCAGCAGCTTTGGGGGCCATCAAGAGACCCAGTACTTC; CDR3aa: CASSFGGHQETQYF
v_gene: TRBV6-5; d_gene: .; abundance: .; j_gene: TRBJ1-2; CDR3nt: TGTGCCAGCAGTTACTTGGGGGCCGGCTACACCTTC; CDR3aa: CASSYLGAGYTF
v_gene: TRBV7-6; d_gene: .; abundance: .; j_gene: TRBJ2-2; CDR3nt: TGTGCCAGCGCCACCAGGGGCCCCGGGGAGCTGTTTTTT; CDR3aa: CASATRGPGELFF
v_gene: TRBV20-1; d_gene: TRBD1; abundance: few; j_gene: TRBJ2-1; CDR3nt: TGCAGTGCTAGCCGGACAGGGGTCGATGAGCAGTTCTTC; CDR3aa: CSASRTGVDEQFF
v_gene: TRBV12-3/TRBV12-4; d_gene: .; abundance: .; j_gene: TRBJ1-4; CDR3nt: TGTGCCAGCGGTAGGGCCCTTAATGAAAAACTGTTTTTT; CDR3aa: CASGRALNEKLFF
v_gene: TRBV9; d_gene: .; abundance: few; j_gene: TRBJ2-1; CDR3nt: TGTGCCAGCAGCGTAGAAACGGGGCCCTACAATGAGCAGTTCTTC; CDR3aa: CASSVETGPYNEQFF
v_gene: TRBV20-1; d_gene: .; abundance: .; j_gene: TRBJ2-6; CDR3nt: TGCAGTGCTAGAGGGGGGAACTCTGGGGCCAACGTCCTGACTTTC; CDR3aa: CSARGGNSGANVLTF
v_gene: TRBV20-1; d_gene: .; abundance: few; j_gene: TRBJ2-5; CDR3nt: TGCAGTGCTACAGGGTCCCAAGAGACCCAGTACTTC; CDR3aa: CSATGSQETQYF
v_gene: TRBV6-2/TRBV6-3; d_gene: .; abundance: .; j_gene: TRBJ1-1; CDR3nt: TGTGCCAGCAGTTTTGGCCTTGAAGCTTTCTTT; CDR3aa: CASSFGLEAFF